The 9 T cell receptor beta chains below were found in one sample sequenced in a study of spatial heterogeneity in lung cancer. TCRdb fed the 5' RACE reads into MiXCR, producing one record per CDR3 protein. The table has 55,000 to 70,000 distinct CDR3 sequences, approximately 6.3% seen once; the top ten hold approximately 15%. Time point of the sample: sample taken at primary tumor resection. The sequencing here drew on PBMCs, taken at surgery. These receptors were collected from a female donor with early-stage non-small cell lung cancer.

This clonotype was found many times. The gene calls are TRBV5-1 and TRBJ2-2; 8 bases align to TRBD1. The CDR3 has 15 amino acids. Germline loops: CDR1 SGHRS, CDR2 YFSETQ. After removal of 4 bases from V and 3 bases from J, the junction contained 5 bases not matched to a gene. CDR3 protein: CASSLGQGHTGELFF. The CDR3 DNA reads TGCGCCAGCAGCCTAGGACAGGGCCACACCGGGGAGCTGTTTTTT.

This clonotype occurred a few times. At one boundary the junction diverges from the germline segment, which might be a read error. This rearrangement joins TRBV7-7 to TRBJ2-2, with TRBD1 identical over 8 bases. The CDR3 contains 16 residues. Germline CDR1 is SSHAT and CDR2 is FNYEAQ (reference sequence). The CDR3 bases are TGTGCTAGCAGCCTGTCACAGGGGGCGAACACCGGGGAGCTGTTTTTT. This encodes CASSLSQGANTGELFF.

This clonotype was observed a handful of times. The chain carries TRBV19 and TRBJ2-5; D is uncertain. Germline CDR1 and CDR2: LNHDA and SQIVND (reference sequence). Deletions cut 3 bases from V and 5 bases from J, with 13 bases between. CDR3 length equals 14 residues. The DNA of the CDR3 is TGTGCCAGTAGTATTAAGGTCTCCGGCGAGACCCAGTACTTC. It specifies CASSIKVSGETQYF.

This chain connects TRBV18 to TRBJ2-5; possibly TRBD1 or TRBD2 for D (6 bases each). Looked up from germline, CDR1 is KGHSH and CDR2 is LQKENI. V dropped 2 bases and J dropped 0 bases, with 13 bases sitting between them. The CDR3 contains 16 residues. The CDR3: CASSPSPGGYQETQYF. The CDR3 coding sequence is TGTGCCAGCTCACCATCCCCCGGGGGCTACCAAGAGACCCAGTACTTC.

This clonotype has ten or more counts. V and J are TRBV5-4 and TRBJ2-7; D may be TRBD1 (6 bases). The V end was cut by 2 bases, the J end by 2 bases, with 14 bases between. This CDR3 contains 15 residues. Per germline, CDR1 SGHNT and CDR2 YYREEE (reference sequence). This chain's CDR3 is CASSFGRDTTYEQYV. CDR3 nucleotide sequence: TGTGCCAGCAGCTTCGGCCGGGACACCACCTACGAGCAGTACGTC.

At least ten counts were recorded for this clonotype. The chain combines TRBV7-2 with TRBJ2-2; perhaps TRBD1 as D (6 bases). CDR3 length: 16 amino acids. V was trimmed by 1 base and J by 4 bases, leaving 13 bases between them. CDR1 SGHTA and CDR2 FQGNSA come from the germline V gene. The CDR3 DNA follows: TGTGCCAGCAGCTTAGGTGGGGGCCCGGGCACCGGGGAGCTGTTTTTT. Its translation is CASSLGGGPGTGELFF.

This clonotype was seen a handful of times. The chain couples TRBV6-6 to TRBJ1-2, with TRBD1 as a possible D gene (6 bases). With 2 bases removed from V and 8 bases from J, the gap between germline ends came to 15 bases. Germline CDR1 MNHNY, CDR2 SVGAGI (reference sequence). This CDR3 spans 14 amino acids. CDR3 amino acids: CASSYPLAGDGYTF. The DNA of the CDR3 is TGTGCCAGCAGTTACCCCTTAGCAGGGGACGGCTACACCTTC.

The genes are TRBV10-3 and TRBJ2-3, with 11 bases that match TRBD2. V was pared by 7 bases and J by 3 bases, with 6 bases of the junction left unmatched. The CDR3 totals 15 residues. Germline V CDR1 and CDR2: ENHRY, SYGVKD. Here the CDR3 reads CAIINTSGSTDTQYF. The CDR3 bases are TGTGCCATCATCAATACTAGCGGGAGTACAGATACGCAGTATTTT.

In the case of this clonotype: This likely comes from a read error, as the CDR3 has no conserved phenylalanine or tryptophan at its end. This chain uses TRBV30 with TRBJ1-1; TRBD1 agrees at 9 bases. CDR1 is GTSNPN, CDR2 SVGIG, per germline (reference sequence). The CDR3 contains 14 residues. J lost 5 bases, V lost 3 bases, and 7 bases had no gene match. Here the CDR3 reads CAWRRDRAETEAFL. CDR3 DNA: TGTGCCTGGAGAAGGGACAGGGCAGAAACTGAAGCTTTCCTT.